The next 21 T cell receptor beta chains were all read from a single sample in a study of blood T cells in healthy people across ages. Sample-barcoded 5' priming and a J-beta primer mix drove a second PCR of roughly 6 to 12 cycles. TCRdb used MiXCR to reprocess the 5' RACE reads, holding one entry per CDR3 protein. The sample records roughly 1.5 million distinct CDR3 sequences, approximately 43% being singletons. The sequenced material came from blood. The receptors were gathered from a woman aged 18 to 35 in good health.

The V call is TRBV4-1, the J call TRBJ1-1, with 11 positions matching TRBD1. V gave up 5 bases and J gave up 4 bases; unmatched junction bases: 9. The germline V gene encodes CDR1 MGHRA and CDR2 YSYEKL. The CDR3 consists of 16 residues. The DNA of the CDR3 is TGCGCCAGCAGCAAAGGACAGGGGGCGCGGAGCACTGAAGCTTTCTTT. Its translation is CASSKGQGARSTEAFF.

The sample holds a few counts of this clonotype. This chain joins TRBV20-1 and TRBJ1-2; a possible D gene is TRBD1 (5 bases). The CDR3 spans 11 residues. CDR1 and CDR2 from the germline V gene are DFQATT and SNEGSKA (reference sequence). Trimming stripped 6 bases from V and 8 bases from J, with 13 bases between. The CDR3 nucleotides read TGCAGTGCGCGGACACGGCGGGGCTACACCTTC. Protein product: CSARTRRGYTF.

The chain employs TRBV9 and TRBJ1-5; TRBD1 matches 8 bases. CDR1 is SGDLS and CDR2 is YYNGEE in the germline V gene. The ends lost 3 bases at V and 7 bases at J; junction bases unmatched: 3. This CDR3 has 13 amino acids. The CDR3 reads CASSATGAQPQHF. In DNA, the CDR3 is TGTGCCAGCAGCGCGACAGGGGCACAGCCCCAGCATTTT. The full variable domain, rest sourced from reference TRBV9 and TRBJ1-5, is DSGVTQTPKHLITATGQRVTLRCSPRSGDLSVYWYQQSLDQGLQFLIQYYNGEERAKGNILERFSAQQFPDLHSELNLSSLELGDSALYFCASSATGAQPQHFGDGTRLSIL.

The chain couples TRBV12-3 or TRBV12-4 to TRBJ2-1; 9 nucleotides line up with TRBD2. Germline trimming cut 3 bases from V and 8 bases from J; bases unmatched to any gene: 5. The CDR3 runs 14 residues. In DNA, the CDR3 is TGTGCCAGCAGTTTTAGCGGGAGTAGCCATGAGCAGTTCTTC. Amino acids: CASSFSGSSHEQFF.

The V and J genes are TRBV20-1 and TRBJ2-1; maybe TRBD2 (6 bases). The CDR3 has 14 residues. The germline V and J ends were trimmed by 0 bases and 0 bases, with 6 bases remaining between them. The germline gives CDR1 DFQATT, CDR2 SNEGSKA (reference sequence). CDR3 sequence (DNA): TGCAGTGCTAGAGAACTAGCCTCCTACAATGAGCAGTTCTTC. This codes for CSARELASYNEQFF.

The chain carries TRBV2 and TRBJ2-1; 12 bases line up with TRBD2. The DNA matches TRBJ2-7 better at its end, which makes the J call doubtful. Germline CDR1 SNHLY, CDR2 FYNNEI. The length of the CDR3 is 16 residues. CDR3 loop: CASNRGTSGYDNEQYF. The CDR3 coding sequence is TGTGCCAGCAACCGAGGGACTAGCGGGTACGACAATGAGCAGTACTTC.

The V call is TRBV7-2, the J call TRBJ1-2, with D hard to call. Looked up from germline, CDR1 is SGHTA and CDR2 is FQGNSA. The CDR3 length is 14 residues. V lost 0 bases and J 5 bases, leaving 10 bases between the germline ends. The CDR3 DNA reads as TGTGCCAGCAGCTTAGCATCCAGAAGATATGGCTACACCTTC. This gives the protein CASSLASRRYGYTF.

This clonotype was picked up a small number of times. The CDR3, as DNA: TGCAGCGTTGAAGCAGGACAGTACGAGCAGTACTTC. Its translation is CSVEAGQYEQYF. The rearrangement joins TRBV29-1 to TRBJ2-7; TRBD1 might be the D (6 bases). The CDR3 is made up of 12 amino acids. V lost 1 base and J lost 4, with 8 bases in between. The germline gives CDR1 SQVTM, CDR2 ANQGSEA.

Regarding this clonotype: A much larger clone is a single base away; this may be a read error. The genes are TRBV5-4 and TRBJ2-1; 13 nucleotides match TRBD2. In germline, CDR1 is SGHNT, CDR2 YYREEE (reference sequence). The CDR3 has 15 amino acids. The CDR3 loop reads CAGRSGTSGNNEQFF. In DNA form, the CDR3 reads TGTGCCGGCAGGTCCGGGACTAGCGGGAACAATGAGCAGTTCTTC.

The genes are TRBV4-1 and TRBJ2-4; D might be TRBD1 (5 bases). TRBJ2-5 explains the end of the DNA better; the J call may be wrong. The CDR3 runs to 15 residues. CDR1 MGHRA and CDR2 YSYEKL come from the germline V gene. The CDR3 DNA sequence: TGCGCCAGCAGCCTCATGCTCGTCAGGGAAGAGACCCAGTACTTC. This gives the protein CASSLMLVREETQYF.

This clonotype was counted only a few times. The rearrangement joins TRBV12-5 to TRBJ2-5; 14 bases map to TRBD2. Germline assignment: CDR1 LGHNT and CDR2 FRNRAP. V was clipped by 5 bases and J by 4 bases; unmatched bases: 3. The CDR3 consists of 15 residues. The DNA for the CDR3 is TGTGCTAGTGGTAGGGGACTAGCGGGAGCAGAGACCCAGTACTTC. It is translated as CASGRGLAGAETQYF.

The V call is TRBV7-9, the J call TRBJ1-2, with 11 bases aligning to TRBD1. Trimming cost V 5 bases and J 4 bases; bases outside gene matches: 9. The CDR3 is made up of 16 amino acids. The V gene's germline CDR1 is SEHNR and CDR2 FQNEAQ (reference sequence). CDR3 sequence: CASSIGQGAFGYGYTF. The DNA for the CDR3 is TGTGCCAGCAGCATTGGACAGGGGGCGTTTGGCTATGGCTACACCTTC.

The chain carries TRBV5-1 and TRBJ2-1, with 11 bases matching TRBD2. Germline CDR1 and CDR2: SGHRS and YFSETQ. With 2 bases clipped from V and 0 bases from J, the junction kept 19 bases outside the gene matches. The CDR3 extends over 22 amino acids. CDR3 loop: CASSFRSLGGSGRVSSYNEQFF. DNA of the CDR3: TGCGCCAGCAGCTTCCGGAGCCTCGGAGGTAGCGGGAGGGTTAGCTCCTACAATGAGCAGTTCTTC.

The table lists this clonotype with a few counts. A read error may be the cause here, since a much bigger clone is one base away. The rearrangement uses TRBV5-1 and TRBJ1-6, with 8 positions matching TRBD1. Germline V gene sequence: CDR1 SGHRS, CDR2 YFSETQ. The CDR3 length is 16 residues. The CDR3 region is CASSPSGQGINSPPHF. Written as DNA, the CDR3 is TGCGCCAGCAGCCCAAGTGGACAGGGCATCAATTCACCCCCCCACTTT.

The chain uses TRBV20-1 and TRBJ1-1; D ambiguous. Germline V gene sequence: CDR1 DFQATT, CDR2 SNEGSKA (reference sequence). The V gene lost 6 bases and the J gene lost 1 base, with 9 bases spanning the gap. This CDR3 has 12 residues. CDR3 sequence reads: CSADGRNTEAFF. In nucleotides, the CDR3 is TGCAGTGCCGACGGCCGGAACACTGAAGCTTTCTTT.

V and J are TRBV20-1 and TRBJ2-5; the D gene is possibly TRBD2 (6 bases). The germline gives CDR1 DFQATT, CDR2 SNEGSKA (reference sequence). Trimming pared 6 bases from V and 2 bases from J, leaving 19 bases between. The CDR3 has 15 residues. The CDR3 loop reads CSAVNSGNRQETQYF. In DNA, the CDR3 is TGCAGTGCGGTAAATAGCGGTAATAGACAAGAGACCCAGTACTTC.

The gene calls are TRBV3-1 and TRBJ2-1; perhaps TRBD2 as D (5 bases). CDR3 length: 15 amino acids. The V end was cut by 6 bases, the J end by 0 bases, with 12 bases between. CDR1 LGHDT and CDR2 YNNKEL come from the germline V gene (reference sequence). As DNA, the CDR3 is TGTGCCAGCAGACAGAGTGGGAGCTCCTACAATGAGCAGTTCTTC. It encodes CASRQSGSSYNEQFF.

As regards this clonotype: Compared with germline, one end of the junction differs, possibly owing to a read error. The chain uses TRBV6-2 or TRBV6-3 and TRBJ2-3, with TRBD2 as a possible D gene (6 bases). Germline loops: CDR1 MNHEY, CDR2 SVGEGT. The length of the CDR3 is 16 residues. The CDR3, as DNA: TGTGCCAGCAAGGAGGGGCGCGCTTGGCGCACAGATATGCAGTATTTT. Amino acid sequence: CASKEGRAWRTDMQYF.

The chain carries TRBV5-5 and TRBJ2-6; D ambiguous. V was trimmed by 0 bases and J by 2 bases, leaving 3 bases between them. CDR1 and CDR2 (germline): SGHKS, YYEKEE (reference sequence). The CDR3 totals 14 residues. CDR3 residues: CASSLEPGANVLTF. In DNA form, the CDR3 reads TGTGCCAGCAGCTTGGAACCTGGGGCCAACGTCCTGACTTTC.

J is TRBJ1-2 and V is TRBV28, with TRBD1 as a possible D gene (5 bases). The germline V gene has CDR1 MDHEN and CDR2 SYDVKM. V shed 2 bases and J shed 7 bases, with 17 bases lying between them. The CDR3 contains 15 residues. CDR3 amino acids: CASSLRDRNFCGYTF. The CDR3 bases are TGTGCCAGCAGTTTACGGGACCGGAACTTCTGTGGCTACACCTTC.

This chain uses TRBV6-5 with TRBJ2-5; TRBD2 matches at 11 bases. The CDR3 is 16 residues long. Germline lookup yields CDR1 MNHEY and CDR2 SVGAGI. J was trimmed by 6 bases and V by 4 bases; bases with no gene match: 10. CDR3 loop: CASSSSTSGGLKTQYF. The CDR3 coding sequence is TGTGCCAGCAGTTCCTCAACTAGCGGGGGTTTAAAGACCCAGTACTTC.